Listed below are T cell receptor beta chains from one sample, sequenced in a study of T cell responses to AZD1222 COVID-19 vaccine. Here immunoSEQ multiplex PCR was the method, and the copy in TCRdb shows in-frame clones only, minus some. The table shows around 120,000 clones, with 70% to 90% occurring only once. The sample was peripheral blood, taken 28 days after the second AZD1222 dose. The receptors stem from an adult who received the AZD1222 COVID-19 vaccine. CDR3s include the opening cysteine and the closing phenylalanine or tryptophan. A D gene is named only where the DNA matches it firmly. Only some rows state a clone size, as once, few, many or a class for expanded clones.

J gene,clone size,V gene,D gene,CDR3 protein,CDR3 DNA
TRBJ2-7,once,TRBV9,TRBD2,CASSQGLAGPYEQYF,TGTGCCAGCAGCCAGGGACTAGCGGGACCCTACGAGCAGTACTTC
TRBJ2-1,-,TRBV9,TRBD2,CASSVARLAGAGNEQFF,TGTGCCAGCAGCGTAGCCCGACTAGCGGGAGCAGGGAATGAGCAGTTCTTC
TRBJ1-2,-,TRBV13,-,CASSRLVAPEGYTF,TGTGCCAGCAGCAGGCTGGTTGCGCCCGAAGGCTACACCTTC
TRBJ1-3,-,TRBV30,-,CAWRMRYRAGNTIYF,TGTGCCTGGAGGATGAGGTACAGGGCTGGAAACACCATATATTTT
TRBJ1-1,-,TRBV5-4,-,CASSLGWENTEAFF,TGTGCCAGCAGCTTGGGTTGGGAGAACACTGAAGCTTTCTTT
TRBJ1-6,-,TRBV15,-,CATSRGGPYREDNSPLHF,TGTGCCACCAGCAGAGGGGGGCCTTACCGGGAAGACAATTCACCCCTCCACTTT
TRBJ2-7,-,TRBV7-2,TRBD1,CASSLDRSRGLEQYF,TGTGCCAGCAGCTTAGATCGTAGCAGGGGGCTCGAGCAGTACTTC
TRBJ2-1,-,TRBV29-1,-,CSVEGDSPSYNEQFF,TGCAGCGTTGAAGGGGACTCCCCCTCCTACAATGAGCAGTTCTTC
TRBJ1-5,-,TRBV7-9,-,CASGYSNQPQHF,TGTGCCAGTGGATATAGCAATCAGCCCCAGCATTTT
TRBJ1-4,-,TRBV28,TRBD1,CASHFTGVRKGATNEKLFF,TGTGCCAGTCACTTCACAGGGGTTCGGAAGGGAGCAACTAATGAAAAACTGTTTTTT
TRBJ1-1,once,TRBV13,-,CASSLGLRGMNTEAFF,TGTGCCAGCAGCTTAGGCCTCCGGGGCATGAACACTGAAGCTTTCTTT
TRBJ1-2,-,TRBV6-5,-,CASSYQGRGDYGYTF,TGTGCCAGCAGTTACCAGGGACGGGGCGACTATGGCTACACCTTC
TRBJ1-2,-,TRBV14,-,CASSQDTYYGYTF,TGTGCCAGCAGCCAGGACACGTACTATGGCTACACCTTC
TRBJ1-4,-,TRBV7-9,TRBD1,CASSPTGTGNEKLFF,TGTGCCAGCAGCCCAACCGGGACAGGGAATGAAAAACTGTTTTTT
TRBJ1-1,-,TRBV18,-,CASSPPNRELNTEAFF,TGTGCCAGCTCACCGCCTAACAGGGAGCTGAACACTGAAGCTTTCTTT
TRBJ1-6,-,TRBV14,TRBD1,CASSQDRGNSPLHF,TGTGCCAGCAGCCAGGACAGGGGTAATTCACCCCTCCACTTT
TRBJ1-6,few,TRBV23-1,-,CASSPGGRDNSPLHF,TGCGCCAGCAGTCCCGGTGGGAGAGATAATTCACCCCTCCACTTT
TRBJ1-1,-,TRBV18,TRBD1,CASSRAGQGTTEAFF,TGTGCCAGCTCACGTGCTGGACAGGGGACCACTGAAGCTTTCTTT
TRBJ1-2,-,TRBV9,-,CASSVDTARVYGYTF,TGTGCCAGCAGCGTAGACACGGCCCGTGTCTATGGCTACACCTTC
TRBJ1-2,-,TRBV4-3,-,CASSQEARQHYGYTF,TGCGCCAGCAGCCAAGAAGCTAGACAGCACTATGGCTACACCTTC
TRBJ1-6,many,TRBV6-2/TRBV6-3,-,CASSYYDVRPLHF,TGTGCCAGCAGTTACTATGACGTCAGGCCCCTCCACTTT
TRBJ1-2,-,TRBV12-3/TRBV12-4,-,CASPSYGYTF,TGTGCCAGCCCCAGCTATGGCTACACCTTC
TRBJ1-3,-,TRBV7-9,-,CASSVGGLGGNTIYF,TGTGCCAGCAGCGTAGGGGGTCTAGGAGGAAACACCATATATTTT
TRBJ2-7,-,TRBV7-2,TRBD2,CASSLDRGGIEQYF,TGTGCCAGCAGCTTAGACCGCGGGGGGATCGAGCAGTACTTC
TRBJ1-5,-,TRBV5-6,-,CASSQYRVPGPQHF,TGTGCCAGCAGCCAATACAGGGTACCGGGGCCCCAGCATTTT
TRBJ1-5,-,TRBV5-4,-,CASSSQGYQPQHF,TGTGCCAGCAGCTCGCAGGGATATCAGCCCCAGCATTTT
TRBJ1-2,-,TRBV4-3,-,CASSQDTGGNYGYTF,TGCGCCAGCAGCCAAGACACAGGCGGTAACTATGGCTACACCTTC
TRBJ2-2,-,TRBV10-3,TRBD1,CAVGTGTGTGELFF,TGTGCCGTGGGAACCGGGACAGGTACCGGGGAGCTGTTTTTT
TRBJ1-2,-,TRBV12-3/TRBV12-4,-,CASSEQAIYGYTF,TGTGCCAGCAGCGAACAGGCGATCTATGGCTACACCTTC
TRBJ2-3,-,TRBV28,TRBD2,CASRRGGTSSTDTQYF,TGTGCCAGCAGACGAGGCGGGACTAGCTCGACAGATACGCAGTATTTT
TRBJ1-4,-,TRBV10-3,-,CAISERFGMAATNEKLFF,TGTGCCATCAGTGAGAGGTTCGGGATGGCTGCAACTAATGAAAAACTGTTTTTT
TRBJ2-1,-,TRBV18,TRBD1,CASSPEGGRYNEQFF,TGTGCCAGCTCACCGGAAGGGGGCCGGTACAATGAGCAGTTCTTC
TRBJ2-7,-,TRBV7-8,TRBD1,CASSLNLRGTGGYEQYF,TGTGCCAGCAGCTTAAATTTACGGGGGACAGGGGGATACGAGCAGTACTTC
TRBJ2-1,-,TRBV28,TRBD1,CASRKITGGLYNEQFF,TGTGCCAGCAGGAAAATTACAGGGGGCTTGTACAATGAGCAGTTCTTC
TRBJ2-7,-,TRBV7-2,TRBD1,CASSLAAGGTHEQYF,TGTGCCAGCAGCTTAGCGGCAGGGGGCACCCACGAGCAGTACTTC
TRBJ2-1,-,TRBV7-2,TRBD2,CASSPGGAGGDEQFF,TGTGCCAGCAGCCCCGGGGGAGCGGGAGGGGATGAGCAGTTCTTC
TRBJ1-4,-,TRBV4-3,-,CASSHLTQGTRTNEKLFF,TGCGCCAGCAGCCATCTAACCCAGGGAACTCGCACTAATGAAAAACTGTTTTTT
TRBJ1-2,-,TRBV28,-,CASSKPSNYGYTF,TGTGCCAGCAGTAAACCAAGTAACTATGGCTACACCTTC
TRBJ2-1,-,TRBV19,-,CASSIFGQGYYNEQFF,TGTGCCAGTAGTATATTTGGCCAGGGGTACTACAATGAGCAGTTCTTC
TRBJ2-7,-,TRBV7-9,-,CASSLAGTSAYEQYF,TGTGCCAGCAGCTTAGCGGGTACATCCGCATACGAGCAGTACTTC
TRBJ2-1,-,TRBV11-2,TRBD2,CASQKPGLAGAHEQFF,TGTGCCAGCCAGAAACCGGGACTAGCGGGTGCCCATGAGCAGTTCTTC
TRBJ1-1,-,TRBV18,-,CASCEGIMNTEAFF,TGTGCCAGCTGCGAGGGGATTATGAACACTGAAGCTTTCTTT
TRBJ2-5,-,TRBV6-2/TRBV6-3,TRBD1,CASSPTGGEGTQYF,TGTGCCAGCAGCCCGACAGGGGGCGAGGGGACCCAGTACTTC
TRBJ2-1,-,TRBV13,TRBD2,CASSLTGTSGGTFNEQFF,TGTGCCAGCAGCTTAACAGGGACTAGCGGGGGAACCTTCAATGAGCAGTTCTTC
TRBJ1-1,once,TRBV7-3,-,CASSLTFGTSHTEAFF,TGTGCCAGCAGCTTAACTTTTGGGACCAGCCACACTGAAGCTTTCTTT
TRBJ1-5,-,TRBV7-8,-,CASSLAGGDSNQPQHF,TGTGCCAGCAGCTTAGCGGGGGGGGATAGCAATCAGCCCCAGCATTTT
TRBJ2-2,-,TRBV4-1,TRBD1,CASSHLTGTNTGELFF,TGCGCCAGCAGCCACCTGACAGGGACGAACACCGGGGAGCTGTTTTTT
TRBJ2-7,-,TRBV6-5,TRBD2,CASKTSTYYEQYF,TGTGCCTCTAAGACTAGCACATACTACGAGCAGTACTTC
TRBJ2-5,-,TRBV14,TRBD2,CASSQDGLAGAIRETQYF,TGTGCCAGCAGCCAAGATGGTCTAGCGGGAGCGATACGGGAGACCCAGTACTTC
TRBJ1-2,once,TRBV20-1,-,CSARENYGYTF,TGCAGTGCTAGGGAGAACTATGGCTACACCTTC
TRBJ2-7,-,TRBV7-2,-,CASSYGETDPYF,TGTGCCAGCAGCTATGGTGAGACAGACCCGTACTTC
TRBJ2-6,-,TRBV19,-,CASSAQVTRGANVLTF,TGTGCCAGTAGTGCACAGGTAACTCGTGGGGCCAACGTCCTGACTTTC
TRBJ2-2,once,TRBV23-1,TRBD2,CASSQGGSGRGTGELFF,TGCGCCAGCAGTCAAGGCGGCAGCGGGAGAGGGACCGGGGAGCTGTTTTTT
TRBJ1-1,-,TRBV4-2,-,CASSQEKQNTEAFF,TGTGCCAGCAGCCAAGAAAAACAGAACACTGAAGCTTTCTTT
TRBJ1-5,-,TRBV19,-,CASSPLKSGGNQPQHF,TGTGCCAGTAGTCCCCTGAAGTCGGGGGGGAATCAGCCCCAGCATTTT
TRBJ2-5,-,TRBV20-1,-,CSAYSKTQYF,TGCAGTGCGTATTCTAAGACCCAGTACTTC
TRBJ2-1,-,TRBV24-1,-,CATSRLNNEQFF,TGTGCCACCAGTCGGCTAAACAATGAGCAGTTCTTC